Shown below are 17 T cell receptor beta chains from a single sample sequenced in a study of shared clonotypes between healthy human individuals. Only in-frame clones appear in the TCRdb table, and some are missing; sequencing was by immunoSEQ multiplex PCR. The sample contains 2 million to 2.5 million clones, roughly 95% of which appear only once. Sequencing was performed on naive CD4+ T cells sorted from blood. Regarding subset: CD45RA+ positively selected. Receptor source: a man in his late teens or twenties in good health.

The chain carries TRBV10-1 and TRBJ2-1; weak D call: TRBD1 (5 bases). The germline V gene has CDR1 WNHNN and CDR2 SYGVQD (reference sequence). The CDR3 is 15 amino acids. V shed 5 bases and J shed 2 bases, with 13 bases lying between them. CDR3 sequence: CASSTITGTYNEQFF. In DNA, the CDR3 is TGCGCCAGCAGTACTATTACAGGTACCTACAATGAGCAGTTCTTC.

A note on this clone: The sample carries other DNA sequences with the same CDR3. This chain links TRBV2 with TRBJ2-7, with TRBD1 matching over 8 bases. Germline assignment: CDR1 SNHLY and CDR2 FYNNEI. V dropped 2 bases and J dropped 1; count of bases not matched to a gene: 1. The CDR3 sequence is 14 residues long. In DNA, the CDR3 is TGTGCCAGCAGTGAACGACAGGGGTCCTACGAGCAGTACTTC. Its translation: CASSERQGSYEQYF.

The chain recombines TRBV6-1 with TRBJ2-5, with 8 bases fitting TRBD1. J gave up 4 bases and V 7 bases, and 5 bases lay outside the gene matches. Germline V lookup: CDR1 MNHNS, CDR2 SASEGT. This CDR3 has 13 amino acids. The CDR3 sequence: CASNRQGTETQYF. The CDR3 DNA reads TGTGCCAGCAATCGACAGGGGACAGAGACCCAGTACTTC.

The chain employs TRBV9 and TRBJ1-5; D gene ambiguous. V dropped 2 bases and J dropped 3 bases, with 9 bases sitting between them. This CDR3 region has 14 residues. Germline assignment: CDR1 SGDLS and CDR2 YYNGEE. The CDR3 region has the DNA TGTGCCAGCAGCGTTGCGGATTACAATCAGCCCCAGCATTTT. This translates into CASSVADYNQPQHF.

CDR3 in amino acids: CASSRRQGLNTEAFF. As DNA, the CDR3 is TGTGCCAGCAGCAGGCGACAGGGGCTGAACACTGAAGCTTTCTTT. The chain has TRBV21-1 and TRBJ1-1; TRBD1, the table's D call, lacks a check against the DNA. TRBV21-1 is given as a pseudogene. The CDR3 has 15 amino acids.

CDR3 loop: CARSPLYHQGAGSYGYTF. The CDR3 nucleotides read TGTGCCAGAAGCCCTTTATACCACCAGGGGGCTGGGAGCTATGGCTACACCTTC. The V and J genes are TRBV5-3 and TRBJ1-2; 8 bases are a match to TRBD1. TRBV5-3 qualifies as an ORF whose function is uncertain. This CDR3 spans 18 amino acids. Unmatched junction bases numbered 18, after V lost 4 bases and J lost 4 bases.

The V call is TRBV7-9, the J call TRBJ2-3; weak D call: TRBD1 (7 bases). Looked up from germline, CDR1 is SEHNR and CDR2 is FQNEAQ (reference sequence). V was clipped by 6 bases and J by 3 bases, with 16 bases between them. The CDR3 totals 15 residues. The DNA of the CDR3 is TGTGCCAGCAGGAAAACCTCAGGGGGGACAGATACGCAGTATTTT. Its translation is CASRKTSGGTDTQYF.

The chain has TRBV7-2 and TRBJ1-5; perhaps TRBD1 as D (5 bases). The germline V gene has CDR1 SGHTA and CDR2 FQGNSA. Trimming shortened V by 6 bases and J by 7 bases, and 13 bases separated the two germline ends. This CDR3 region has 13 residues. The CDR3 here is CASRSTGEQPQHF. Written as DNA, the CDR3 is TGTGCCAGCAGGTCGACGGGGGAACAGCCCCAGCATTTT. The full variable domain, in which reference TRBV7-2 and TRBJ1-5 provide the parts outside the CDR3, is GAGVSQSPSNKVTEKGKDVELRCDPISGHTALYWYRQSLGQGLEFLIYFQGNSAPDKSGLPSDRFSAERTGGSVSTLTIQRTQQEDSAVYLCASRSTGEQPQHFGDGTRLSIL.

V usage is TRBV28 and J usage is TRBJ1-1, with D hard to call. V lost 5 bases to trimming and J lost 2 bases, with 12 bases between them. Per germline, CDR1 MDHEN and CDR2 SYDVKM. The CDR3 spans 14 residues. CDR3 DNA sequence: TGTGCCAGCAGTCCGGGAGGGTCTAACACTGAAGCTTTCTTT. Amino acids: CASSPGGSNTEAFF.

The V call is TRBV27, the J call TRBJ1-1, with TRBD1 as a possible D gene (6 bases). The V end was cut by 7 bases, the J end by 5 bases, with 17 bases between. Germline V gene data show CDR1 as MNHEY and CDR2 as SMNVEV (reference sequence). This CDR3 has 14 amino acids. This CDR3 is CASKLQGKGTEAFF. As DNA, the CDR3 is TGTGCCAGCAAACTACAGGGAAAGGGGACTGAAGCTTTCTTT.

The chain is built from TRBV19 and TRBJ1-1, with 10 bases fitting TRBD1. V shed 7 bases and J 4 bases; nucleotides not matched to a gene: 6. The length of the CDR3 is 14 residues. The germline CDR1 and CDR2 sequences are LNHDA and SQIVND (reference sequence). CDR3 nucleotides: TGTGCCAGTACCCCGACAGGGGGCTTCACTGAAGCTTTCTTT. Residues: CASTPTGGFTEAFF.

CDR3 nucleotides: TGTGCCATCAGTGAAGGCGGAGGTGATCAGCCCCAGCATTTT. It encodes CAISEGGGDQPQHF. The chain links TRBV10-3 to TRBJ1-5, with D unclear. In germline, CDR1 is ENHRY, CDR2 SYGVKD. Trimming took off 3 bases at V and 5 bases at J, with 11 bases between the two ends. The CDR3 loop spans 14 amino acids.

The chain links TRBV6-5 to TRBJ1-5, with D uncertain. Trimming removed 11 bases at V and 5 bases at J, with 16 bases between. This CDR3 region has 13 residues. CDR1 and CDR2 from the germline V gene are MNHEY and SVGAGI. Written as DNA, the CDR3 is TGTGCCGTCGGGAGGGCCGAGTATCAGCCCCAGCATTTT. Translation: CAVGRAEYQPQHF.

The V call is TRBV6-1, the J call TRBJ2-7; TRBD1 matches at 7 bases. Germline V gene data show CDR1 as MNHNS and CDR2 as SASEGT. The ends lost 6 bases at V and 3 bases at J; junction bases unmatched: 11. The CDR3 has 15 amino acids. CDR3 sequence: CASRDYRDRDYEQYF. CDR3 DNA sequence: TGTGCCAGCAGAGACTACCGGGACAGAGACTACGAGCAGTACTTC.

In its sample, this clone was seen once. The rearrangement joins TRBV6-5 to TRBJ2-1; 9 positions agree with TRBD2. The CDR3 extends over 13 amino acids. J was trimmed by 8 bases and V by 5 bases; bases with no gene match: 4. CDR1 is MNHEY and CDR2 is SVGAGI in the germline V gene. The CDR3, as DNA: TGTGCCAGCAGTCGGACTAGCGCGGATGAGCAGTTCTTC. The encoded protein is CASSRTSADEQFF.

The rearrangement uses TRBV6-1 and TRBJ2-7; D is possibly TRBD1 (6 bases). The length of the CDR3 is 14 residues. Germline V gene sequence: CDR1 MNHNS, CDR2 SASEGT. Trimming removed 4 bases from V and 2 bases from J, with 12 bases in between. CDR3 protein: CASSAGTNTYEQYF. The CDR3 DNA sequence: TGTGCCAGCAGTGCAGGGACAAATACCTACGAGCAGTACTTC.

V is TRBV5-6 and J is TRBJ1-2, with a weak D call TRBD1 (5 bases). Germline CDR1 SGHDT, CDR2 YYEEEE. The CDR3 has 13 residues. Between the trimmed V and J ends, which lost 1 base and 4 bases, there was a span of 8 bases. Written as DNA, the CDR3 is TGTGCCAGCAGCTTGTGGAGGGGCTATGGCTACACCTTC. Translation: CASSLWRGYGYTF. Full variable domain (outside the CDR3, taken from reference TRBV5-6 and TRBJ1-2): DAGVTQSPTHLIKTRGQQVTLRCSPKSGHDTVSWYQQALGQGPQFIFQYYEEEERQRGNFPDRFSGHQFPNYSSELNVNALLLGDSALYLCASSLWRGYGYTFGSGTRLTVV.